The 2 T cell receptor beta chains below all came from one sample that was sequenced in a study of graft-versus-host responses after intestinal transplantation. Their recognized antigens are unknown. Sequencing was performed with immunoSEQ multiplex PCR; in TCRdb, only in-frame clones are kept and a portion is missing. The sample consists of around 90,000 clones, 85% to 95% of them appearing once. Sequenced here: unstimulated CD8+ T cells sorted from spleen or lymph node cells, sampled before transplant. All receptors come from a human donor who was the organ donor for an intestinal transplant.

The gene calls are TRBV2 and TRBJ1-3; weak D call: TRBD1 (5 bases). Deletions cut 6 bases from V and 1 base from J, with 7 bases between. The germline V gene encodes CDR1 SNHLY and CDR2 FYNNEI. CDR3 length equals 13 residues. CDR3: CASRTDSGNTIYF. CDR3 DNA sequence: TGTGCCAGCAGGACAGATTCTGGAAACACCATATATTTT.

This chain joins TRBV29-1 and TRBJ1-1, with a tentative D call TRBD1 (6 bases). The V end lost 4 bases, the J end lost 10 bases, and 13 bases lay between the germline ends. CDR3 size: 11 residues. The germline CDR1 and CDR2 sequences are SQVTM and ANQGSEA. CDR3 protein: CSVAAGVGAFF. For the CDR3, the DNA is TGCAGCGTTGCAGCAGGGGTCGGAGCTTTCTTT.